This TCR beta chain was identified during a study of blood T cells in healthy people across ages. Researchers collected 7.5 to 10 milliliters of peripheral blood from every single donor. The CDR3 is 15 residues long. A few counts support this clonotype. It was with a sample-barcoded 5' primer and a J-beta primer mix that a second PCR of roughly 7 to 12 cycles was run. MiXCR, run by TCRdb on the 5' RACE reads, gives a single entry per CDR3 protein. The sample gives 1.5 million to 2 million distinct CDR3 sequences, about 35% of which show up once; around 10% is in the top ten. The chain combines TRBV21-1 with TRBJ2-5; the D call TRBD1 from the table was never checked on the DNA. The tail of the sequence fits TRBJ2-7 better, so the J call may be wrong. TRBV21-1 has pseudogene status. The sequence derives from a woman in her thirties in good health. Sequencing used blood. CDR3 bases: TGTGCCAGCAGCATACGGACAGGGGTTTGTGGCGAGCAGTACTTC. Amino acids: CASSIRTGVCGEQYF.